This T cell receptor beta chain was sequenced in a study of shared clonotypes between healthy human individuals. Study overall: CD4 naive cells filled three plates per donor, CD4 memory three, CD8 naive two and CD8 memory one.

Study-wide findings and caveats: Naive CD4 clonotypes overlapped across a handful of donors at about 5%.

The protocol was immunoSEQ multiplex PCR, while the TCRdb copy is restricted to in-frame clones and leaves out a portion. The sample lists fewer than 1.6 million clones; just under 99% were seen once. Remarks on this clone: Its matching antigen is unknown.

V gave up 5 bases and J gave up 4 bases, with 15 bases separating them. CDR1 and CDR2 (germline): MDHEN, SYDVKM. CDR3 length equals 15 residues. Sequencing was performed on naive CD4+ T cells sorted from blood. Sample subset: CD45RA+ positively selected. The TCR comes from a man under 40 in good health. The chain carries TRBV28 and TRBJ1-5; D ambiguous. DNA of the CDR3: TGTGCCAGCAGTCCACCACGGTGGGGTAATCAGCCCCAGCATTTT. Translating gives CASSPPRWGNQPQHF. The entire variable domain, with the rest obtained from reference TRBV28 and TRBJ1-5, is as follows: DVKVTQSSRYLVKRTGEKVFLECVQDMDHENMFWYRQDPGLGLRLIYFSYDVKMKEKGDIPEGYSVSREKKERFSLILESASTNQTSMYLCASSPPRWGNQPQHFGDGTRLSIL.